This T cell receptor beta chain was obtained from a study of cytomegalovirus exposure and HLA in healthy donors. The CDR3 totals 13 residues. Trimming stripped 6 bases from V and 6 bases from J, with 11 bases between. Germline V gives CDR1 MRHNA, CDR2 SNTAGT. Whole-study results and caveats: The study designated 160 or so TCR beta chains cytomegalovirus-associated.

In regard to this clone: The antigen is undetermined.

Here immunoSEQ multiplex PCR was the method, and the copy in TCRdb shows in-frame clones only, minus some. The sample holds 150,000 to 250,000 clones, roughly 81% seen once. The TCR sequence derives from a woman younger than 45 in good health and CMV-seronegative. The sample consisted of PBMCs. This chain connects TRBV6-4 to TRBJ2-2; maybe TRBD1 (5 bases). The CDR3 nucleotides are TGTGCCAGCAGCCAACAGGAAGCCGGGGAGCTGTTTTTT. The encoded protein is CASSQQEAGELFF.